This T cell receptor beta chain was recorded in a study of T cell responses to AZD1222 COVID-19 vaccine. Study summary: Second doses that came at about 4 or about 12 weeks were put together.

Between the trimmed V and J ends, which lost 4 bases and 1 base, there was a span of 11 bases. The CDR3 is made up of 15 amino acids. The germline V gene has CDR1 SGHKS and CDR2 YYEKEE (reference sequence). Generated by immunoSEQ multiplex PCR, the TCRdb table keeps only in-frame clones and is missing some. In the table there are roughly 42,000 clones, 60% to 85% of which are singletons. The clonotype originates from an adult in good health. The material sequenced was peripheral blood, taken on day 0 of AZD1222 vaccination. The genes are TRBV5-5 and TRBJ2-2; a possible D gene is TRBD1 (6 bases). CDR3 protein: CASSQRQVNTGELFF. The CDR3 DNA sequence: TGTGCCAGCAGCCAGAGACAGGTGAACACCGGGGAGCTGTTTTTT.